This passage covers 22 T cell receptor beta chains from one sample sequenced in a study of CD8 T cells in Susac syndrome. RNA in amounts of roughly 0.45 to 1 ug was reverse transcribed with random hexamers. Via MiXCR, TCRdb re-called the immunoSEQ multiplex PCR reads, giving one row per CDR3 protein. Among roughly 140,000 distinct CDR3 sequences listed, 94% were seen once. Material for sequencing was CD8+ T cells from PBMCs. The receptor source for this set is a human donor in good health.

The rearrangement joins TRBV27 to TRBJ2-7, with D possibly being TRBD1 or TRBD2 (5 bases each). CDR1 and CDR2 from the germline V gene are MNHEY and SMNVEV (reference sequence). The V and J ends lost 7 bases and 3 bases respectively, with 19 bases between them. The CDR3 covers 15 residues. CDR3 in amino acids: CASKTRRDPDYEQYF. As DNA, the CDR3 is TGTGCCAGCAAGACTCGCCGGGACCCCGACTACGAGCAGTACTTC.

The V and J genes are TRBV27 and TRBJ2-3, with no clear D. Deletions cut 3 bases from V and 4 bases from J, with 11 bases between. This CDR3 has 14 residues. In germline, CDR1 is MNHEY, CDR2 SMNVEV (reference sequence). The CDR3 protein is CASSFPTESDTQYF. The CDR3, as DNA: TGTGCCAGCAGTTTTCCCACCGAGTCAGATACGCAGTATTTT.

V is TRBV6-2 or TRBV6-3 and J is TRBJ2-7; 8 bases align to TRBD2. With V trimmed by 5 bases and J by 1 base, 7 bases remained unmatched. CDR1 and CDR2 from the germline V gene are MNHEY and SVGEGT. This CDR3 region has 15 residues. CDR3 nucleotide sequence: TGTGCCAGCAGTCCCGAGGAGCGGGAGTCCTACGAGCAGTACTTC. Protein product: CASSPEERESYEQYF.

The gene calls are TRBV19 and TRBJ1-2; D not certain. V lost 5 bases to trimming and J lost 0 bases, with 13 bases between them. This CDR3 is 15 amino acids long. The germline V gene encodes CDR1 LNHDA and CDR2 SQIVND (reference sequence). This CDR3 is CASSGAVLANYGYTF. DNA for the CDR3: TGTGCCAGTAGTGGAGCGGTTTTAGCTAACTATGGCTACACCTTC.

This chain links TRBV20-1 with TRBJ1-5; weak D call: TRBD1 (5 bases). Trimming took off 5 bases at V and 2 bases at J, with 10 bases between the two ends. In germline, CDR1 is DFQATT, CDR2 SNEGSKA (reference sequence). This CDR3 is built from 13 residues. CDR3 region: CSAWSRGNQPQHF. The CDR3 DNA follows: TGCAGTGCTTGGAGCAGGGGCAATCAGCCCCAGCATTTT.

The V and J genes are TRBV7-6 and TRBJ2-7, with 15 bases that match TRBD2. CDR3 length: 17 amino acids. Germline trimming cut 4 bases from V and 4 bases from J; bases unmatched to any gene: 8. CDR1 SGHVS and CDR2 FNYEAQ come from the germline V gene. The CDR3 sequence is CASSSGLAGGAVYEQYF. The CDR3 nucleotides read TGTGCCAGCAGCTCGGGACTAGCGGGAGGTGCGGTTTACGAGCAGTACTTC. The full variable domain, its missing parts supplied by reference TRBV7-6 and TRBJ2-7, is GAGVSQSPRYKVTKRGQDVALRCDPISGHVSLYWYRQALGQGPEFLTYFNYEAQQDKSGLPNDRFSAERPEGSISTLTIQRTEQRDSAMYRCASSSGLAGGAVYEQYFGPGTRLTVT.

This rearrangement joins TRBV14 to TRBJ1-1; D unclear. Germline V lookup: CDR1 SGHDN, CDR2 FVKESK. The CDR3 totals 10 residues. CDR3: CARRDTEAFF. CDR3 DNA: TGTGCGAGAAGAGACACTGAAGCTTTCTTT.

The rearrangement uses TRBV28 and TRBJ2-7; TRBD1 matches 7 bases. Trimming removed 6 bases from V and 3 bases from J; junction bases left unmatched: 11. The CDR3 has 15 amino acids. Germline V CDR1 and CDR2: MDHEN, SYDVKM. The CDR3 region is CASRQDRAYVYEQYF. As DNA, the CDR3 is TGTGCCAGCAGACAAGACAGGGCTTATGTCTACGAGCAGTACTTC.

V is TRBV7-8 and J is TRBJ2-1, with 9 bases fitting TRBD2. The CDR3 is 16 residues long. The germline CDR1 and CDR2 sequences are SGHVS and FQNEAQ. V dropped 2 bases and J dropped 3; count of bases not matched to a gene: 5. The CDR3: CASSLQAGGFYNEQFF. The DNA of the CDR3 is TGTGCCAGCAGCTTACAGGCGGGAGGGTTCTACAATGAGCAGTTCTTC.

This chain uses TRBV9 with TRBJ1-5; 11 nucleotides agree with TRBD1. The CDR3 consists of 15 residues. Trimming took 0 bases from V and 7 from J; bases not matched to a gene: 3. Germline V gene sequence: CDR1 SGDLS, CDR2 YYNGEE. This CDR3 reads CASSVDGTGGQPQHF. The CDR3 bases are TGTGCCAGCAGCGTAGATGGGACAGGGGGACAGCCCCAGCATTTT.

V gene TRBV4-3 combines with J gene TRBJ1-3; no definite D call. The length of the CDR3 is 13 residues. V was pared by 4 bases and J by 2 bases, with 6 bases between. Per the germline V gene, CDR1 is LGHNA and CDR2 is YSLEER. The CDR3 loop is CASSRGPGNTIYF. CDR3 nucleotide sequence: TGCGCCAGCAGCCGAGGACCTGGAAACACCATATATTTT.

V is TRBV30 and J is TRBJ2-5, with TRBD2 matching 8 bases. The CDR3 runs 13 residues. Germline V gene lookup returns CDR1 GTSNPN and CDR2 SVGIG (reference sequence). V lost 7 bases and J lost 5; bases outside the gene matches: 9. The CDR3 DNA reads TGTGCCTTCTTGAACGGGAGGGCCGAGACCCAGTACTTC. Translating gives CAFLNGRAETQYF.

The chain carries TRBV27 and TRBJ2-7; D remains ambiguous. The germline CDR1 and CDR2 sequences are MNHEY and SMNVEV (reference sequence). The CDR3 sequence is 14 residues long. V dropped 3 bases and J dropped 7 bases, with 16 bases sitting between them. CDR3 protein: CASSFASEPWEQYF. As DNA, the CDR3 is TGTGCCAGCAGTTTTGCGTCGGAACCCTGGGAGCAGTACTTC.

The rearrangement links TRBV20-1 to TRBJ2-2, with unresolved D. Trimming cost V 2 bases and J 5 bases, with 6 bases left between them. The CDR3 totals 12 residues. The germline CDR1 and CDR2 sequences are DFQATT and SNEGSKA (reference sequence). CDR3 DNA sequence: TGCAGTGCTAGACACGAGACCGGGGAGCTGTTTTTT. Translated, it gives CSARHETGELFF.

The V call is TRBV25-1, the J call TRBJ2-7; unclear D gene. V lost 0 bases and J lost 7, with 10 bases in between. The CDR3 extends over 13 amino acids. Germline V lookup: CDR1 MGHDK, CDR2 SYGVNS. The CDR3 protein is CASSEYGEEEQYF. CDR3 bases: TGTGCCAGCAGTGAATACGGAGAAGAAGAGCAGTACTTC.

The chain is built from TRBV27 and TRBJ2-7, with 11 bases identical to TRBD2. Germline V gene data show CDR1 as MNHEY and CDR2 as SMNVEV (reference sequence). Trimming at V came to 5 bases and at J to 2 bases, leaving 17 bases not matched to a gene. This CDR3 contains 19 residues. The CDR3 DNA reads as TGTGCCAGCAGTCCCCCGGGACTAGCGGCGAACTGGGGAACCTACGAGCAGTACTTC. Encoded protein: CASSPPGLAANWGTYEQYF.

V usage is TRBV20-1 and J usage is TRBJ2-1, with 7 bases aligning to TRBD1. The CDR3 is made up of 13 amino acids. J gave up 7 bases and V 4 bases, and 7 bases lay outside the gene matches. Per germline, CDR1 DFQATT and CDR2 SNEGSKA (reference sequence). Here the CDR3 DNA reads TGCAGTGCTACAACAGGGGTTATAAATGAGCAGTTCTTC. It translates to CSATTGVINEQFF.

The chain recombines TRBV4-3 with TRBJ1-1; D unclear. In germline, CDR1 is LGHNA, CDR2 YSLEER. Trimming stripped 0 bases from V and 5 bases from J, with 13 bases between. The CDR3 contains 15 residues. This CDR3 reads CASSQDLVTVTEAFF. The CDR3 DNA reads TGCGCCAGCAGCCAAGATCTTGTGACTGTTACTGAAGCTTTCTTT.

In DNA form, the CDR3 reads TGCAGCGCCGAGACAGGGGGCGGCCCTCAGACCCAGTACTTC. Translation gives CSAETGGGPQTQYF. V is TRBV29-1 and J is TRBJ2-5; 10 nucleotides align to TRBD1. The CDR3 runs 14 residues. Losses at the gene ends were 7 bases for V and 6 bases for J; bases not matched to a gene: 11. Looked up from germline, CDR1 is SQVTM and CDR2 is ANQGSEA.

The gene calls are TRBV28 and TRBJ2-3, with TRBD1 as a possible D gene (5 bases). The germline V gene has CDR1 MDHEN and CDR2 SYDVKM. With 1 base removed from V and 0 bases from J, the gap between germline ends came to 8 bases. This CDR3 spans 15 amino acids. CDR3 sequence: CASSLLGHSTDTQYF. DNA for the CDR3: TGTGCCAGCAGTTTATTGGGGCATAGCACAGATACGCAGTATTTT.

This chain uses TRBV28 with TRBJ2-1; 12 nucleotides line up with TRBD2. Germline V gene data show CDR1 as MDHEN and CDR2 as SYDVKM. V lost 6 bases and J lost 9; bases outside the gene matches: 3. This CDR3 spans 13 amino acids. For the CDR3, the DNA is TGTGCCAGCAGGCCTAGCGGGAGGGGTGAGCAGTTCTTC. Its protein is CASRPSGRGEQFF.

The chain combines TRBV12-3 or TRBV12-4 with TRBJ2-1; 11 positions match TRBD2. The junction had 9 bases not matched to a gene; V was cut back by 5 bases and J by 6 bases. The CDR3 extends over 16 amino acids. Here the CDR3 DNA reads TGTGCCAGCAGTGCCATTACTAGCGGGAGTGTCAATGAGCAGTTCTTC. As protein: CASSAITSGSVNEQFF.